Listed below are T cell receptor beta chains from one sample, sequenced in a study of shared clonotypes between healthy human individuals. Sequencing was performed with immunoSEQ multiplex PCR; in TCRdb, only in-frame clones are kept and a portion is missing. The sample has about 530,000 clones; almost 97% are singletons. Material: naive CD4+ T cells sorted from blood. The receptor set was obtained from a woman aged 30 to 39 in good health. CDR3s include the opening cysteine and the closing phenylalanine or tryptophan. The D gene is left open where the match is weak. Not all rows give a size; the values are once, few, many and, for expanded clones, a class.

V gene,J gene,clone size,D gene,CDR3 DNA,CDR3 protein
TRBV10-3,TRBJ2-1,.,.,TGTGCCATCAGTGAGTCGAACTTTGATGGGGAGAAGTTCTTC,CAISESNFDGEKFF
TRBV5-1,TRBJ1-4,.,.,TGCGCCAGCAGCCCGCAGGGAGATCATGAAAAACTGTTTTTT,CASSPQGDHEKLFF
TRBV29-1,TRBJ1-3,.,.,TGCAGCGTTGAATACACGGCTGGAAACACCATATATTTT,CSVEYTAGNTIYF
TRBV9,TRBJ2-3,once,TRBD2,TGTGCCAGCAGCCTAGGGACTAGCAGGGGCCGCACAGATACGCAGTATTTT,CASSLGTSRGRTDTQYF
TRBV7-9,TRBJ1-3,.,TRBD1,TGTGCCAGCAGCTTATCCGGACAGGGGGCAGGCATATATTTT,CASSLSGQGAGIYF
TRBV29-1,TRBJ2-2,.,TRBD2,TGCAGCGTTGAAGGGACTAGCGGGCCGAACACCGGGGAGCTGTTTTTT,CSVEGTSGPNTGELFF
TRBV4-2,TRBJ1-1,.,TRBD1,TGTGCCAGCAGCCAAATGGGACAGGGGGCCATGAACACTGAAGCTTTCTTT,CASSQMGQGAMNTEAFF
TRBV6-6,TRBJ2-7,.,TRBD1,TGTGCCAGCAGCCGCGCAGGGGGCAACTACGAGCAGTACTTC,CASSRAGGNYEQYF
TRBV11-1,TRBJ2-1,.,.,TGTGCCAGCAGCCAAACGTGGGGGACCGGGAACAATGAGCAGTTCTTC,CASSQTWGTGNNEQFF
TRBV6-5,TRBJ1-6,.,.,TGTGCCAGCAGTTACTCGAATTCACCCCTCCACTTT,CASSYSNSPLHF
TRBV28,TRBJ1-5,.,TRBD1,TGTGCCAGCAGTGGACAGGGGAGCAATCAGCCCCAGCATTTT,CASSGQGSNQPQHF
TRBV5-1,TRBJ2-2,.,TRBD1,TGCGCCAGCAGCTTAGGACAGGGCACCGGGGAGCTGTTTTTT,CASSLGQGTGELFF
TRBV7-2,TRBJ1-1,.,TRBD1,TGTGCCAGCAGCCCATATCGACAGGGAAGGAACACTGAAGCTTTCTTT,CASSPYRQGRNTEAFF
TRBV7-2,TRBJ2-6,.,TRBD1,TGTGCCAGCAGCGTGACAGGGTTCGGGGCCAACGTCCTGACTTTC,CASSVTGFGANVLTF
TRBV2,TRBJ2-5,.,.,TGTGCCAGCAGGGTACAGGGAATGTACGGAGAGACCCAGTACTTC,CASRVQGMYGETQYF
TRBV6-5,TRBJ1-3,.,.,TGTGCCAGCAGCTCCCCGGGCCCTGGAAACACCATATATTTT,CASSSPGPGNTIYF
TRBV6-5,TRBJ1-1,.,TRBD1,TGTGCCAGCAGTCCCAGGGGGGAGAACACTGAAGCTTTCTTT,CASSPRGENTEAFF
TRBV5-1,TRBJ2-7,.,TRBD2,TGCGCCAGCAGTTCGGGAGGTAGCGGGATCTACGAGCAGTACTTC,CASSSGGSGIYEQYF
TRBV25-1,TRBJ2-1,.,.,TGTGCCAGCAGTGAATACGTGGGGAATGAGCAGTTCTTC,CASSEYVGNEQFF
TRBV5-1,TRBJ2-7,.,.,TGCGCCAGCAGCTTGGCCGCAGGCCCCTACGAGCAGTACTTC,CASSLAAGPYEQYF
TRBV10-3,TRBJ2-7,.,TRBD2,TGTGCCATCAGTGAGTCGATCCAGGGAGGGTACGAGCAGTACTTC,CAISESIQGGYEQYF
TRBV28,TRBJ1-2,.,TRBD1,TGTGCCAGCAGTTTCTCCGGGACAGGAGGCTATGGCTACACCTTC,CASSFSGTGGYGYTF